A selection of T cell receptor beta chains follows, all from one sample in a study of HIV-infected patients and healthy controls. TCRdb recomputed calls from the 5' RACE reads with MiXCR, one row per CDR3 protein. Among about 64,000 distinct CDR3 sequences listed, 15% to 20% were seen once. Sequenced input: CD4+ T cells from blood. These receptor sequences come from a human donor in good health. Each CDR3 is given with its conserved first and last residue. A D gene is named only where the DNA matches it firmly. Not all rows give a size; the values are once, few, many and, for expanded clones, a class.

>TRBJ2-7|TRBD1|few|14|TRBV29-1
CSVSGTGPPYEQYF
TGCAGCGTTTCCGGGACAGGGCCTCCCTACGAGCAGTACTTC
>TRBJ1-4|NA|many|14|TRBV11-2
CASSPREGREKLFF
TGTGCCAGCAGCCCGAGAGAGGGGCGGGAAAAACTGTTTTTT
>TRBJ2-1|TRBD1|many|17|TRBV18
CASSPNTNRGIGNEQFF
TGTGCCAGCTCACCAAACACAAACAGGGGGATTGGCAATGAGCAGTTCTTC
>TRBJ2-3|NA|many|14|TRBV11-2
CASSSGPSTDTQYF
TGTGCCAGCAGCTCAGGACCGAGCACAGATACGCAGTATTTT
>TRBJ2-3|TRBD2|many|17|TRBV7-2
CASSSPSGRRGTDTQYF
TGTGCCAGCAGCTCACCTAGCGGGAGGAGAGGCACAGATACGCAGTATTTT
>TRBJ2-1|TRBD2|few|16|TRBV18
CASSPGTTSSYNEQFF
TGTGCCAGCTCACCCGGGACTACAAGCTCCTACAATGAGCAGTTCTTC
>TRBJ1-6|TRBD1|NA|15|TRBV4-3
CASSAGQGTDSPLHF
TGCGCCAGCAGCGCCGGACAGGGGACGGACTCACCCCTCCACTTT
>TRBJ1-5|NA|few|16|TRBV6-5
CASSYSSGASNQPQHF
TGTGCCAGCAGTTACTCGTCCGGGGCGAGCAATCAGCCCCAGCATTTT
>TRBJ1-5|NA|NA|16|TRBV6-5
CASRPGTDYSNQPQHF
TGTGCCAGCAGACCCGGGACGGATTATAGCAATCAGCCCCAGCATTTT
>TRBJ2-3|NA|few|18|TRBV19
CASSILPSSSGATDTQYF
TGTGCCAGTAGTATCCTACCAAGCTCCTCCGGAGCGACAGATACGCAGTATTTT
>TRBJ2-5|NA|many|14|TRBV20-1
CSARDLGLQETQYF
TGCAGTGCTAGAGATTTGGGGCTACAGGAGACCCAGTACTTC